The rows below give T cell receptor beta chains drawn from one sample of a study of cytomegalovirus exposure and HLA in healthy donors. Clones were read by immunoSEQ multiplex PCR, and TCRdb kept only the in-frame ones, dropping some. The sample holds roughly 190,000 clones; 75% to 90% are singletons and the top ten take 1.3%. Sequenced: PBMCs. The receptors were sampled from a man aged 25-40 years in good health and CMV-seronegative. Both conserved end residues are part of each CDR3. The D gene is left open where the match is weak. Only some rows state a clone size, as once, few, many or a class for expanded clones.

CASSSDRVDNEAFF,TGTGCCAGCAGCTCGGACAGGGTGGATAATGAAGCTTTCTTT,TRBD1,-,TRBV7-9,TRBJ1-1
CASSLSPGNEIGELFF,TGCGCCAGCAGCTTGAGCCCAGGGAATGAGATCGGGGAGCTGTTTTTT,-,-,TRBV5-1,TRBJ2-2
CASSQVRSYGRASTDTQYF,TGCGCCAGCAGCCAAGTTCGCTCTTATGGCAGGGCGAGCACAGATACGCAGTATTTT,-,-,TRBV4-1,TRBJ2-3
CASSFRGRATEEQYF,TGTGCCAGCAGCTTCAGGGGCAGGGCGACTGAAGAGCAGTACTTC,-,-,TRBV11-2,TRBJ2-7
CAISIGTSGGLRETQYF,TGTGCCATCAGTATAGGGACTAGCGGGGGCCTCCGGGAGACCCAGTACTTC,TRBD2,-,TRBV10-3,TRBJ2-5
CASSIRVNTEAFF,TGTGCCAGTAGTATTCGGGTGAACACTGAAGCTTTCTTT,-,-,TRBV19,TRBJ1-1
CASSPSPRGYTF,TGTGCCAGCAGCCCCTCCCCTAGGGGCTACACCTTC,-,once,TRBV11-2,TRBJ1-2
CSVPGLAGGNEQFF,TGCAGCGTTCCAGGACTAGCGGGAGGCAATGAGCAGTTCTTC,TRBD2,once,TRBV29-1,TRBJ2-1
CASSFGPGIPYEQYF,TGTGCCAGCAGTTTTGGTCCGGGGATCCCCTACGAGCAGTACTTC,-,-,TRBV27,TRBJ2-7
CASSLQSWTGSDTQYF,TGTGCCAGCAGTTTACAGAGTTGGACAGGGAGCGATACGCAGTATTTT,TRBD1,-,TRBV27,TRBJ2-3
CASKRDSNTEAFF,TGTGCCAGTAAGAGGGATTCGAACACTGAAGCTTTCTTT,-,-,TRBV5-8,TRBJ1-1
CASSFRDSESPLHF,TGTGCCAGCAGCTTCCGGGACAGTGAGTCACCCCTCCACTTT,TRBD1,-,TRBV7-9,TRBJ1-6
CASSQRTGGTYEQYF,TGTGCCAGCAGCCAACGGACAGGGGGCACCTACGAGCAGTACTTC,TRBD1,-,TRBV7-2,TRBJ2-7
CATRDRGFYNEKLFF,TGTGCCACCAGGGACCGAGGGTTTTATAATGAAAAACTGTTTTTT,-,-,TRBV2,TRBJ1-4
CASSLGTTNYGYTF,TGCGCCAGCAGCTTGGGGACAACTAACTATGGCTACACCTTC,-,-,TRBV5-1,TRBJ1-2
CASSRRGDGELFF,TGCGCCAGCAGCCGGCGGGGCGACGGGGAGCTGTTTTTT,-,-,TRBV5-1,TRBJ2-2
CASRINSNQPQHF,TGTGCCAGCCGTATTAATAGCAATCAGCCCCAGCATTTT,-,-,TRBV27,TRBJ1-5
CASSTIAEYQETQYF,TGTGCCAGTAGTACCATAGCGGAATACCAAGAGACCCAGTACTTC,-,once,TRBV19,TRBJ2-5
CAWNSYGNTEAFF,TGTGCCTGGAACTCCTATGGGAACACTGAAGCTTTCTTT,-,-,TRBV30,TRBJ1-1
CASKYTGGWGETQYF,TGTGCCAGTAAATATACAGGGGGCTGGGGAGAGACCCAGTACTTC,TRBD1,-,TRBV7-2,TRBJ2-5
CASSPLTSGGSYNEQFF,TGCGCCAGCAGCCCACTGACTAGCGGGGGCTCCTACAATGAGCAGTTCTTC,TRBD2,-,TRBV4-1,TRBJ2-1
CASRSKTGLREQYF,TGTGCCAGTAGATCGAAAACGGGACTCCGGGAGCAGTACTTC,-,-,TRBV19,TRBJ2-7
CASSGGLYYEQYF,TGTGCCAGTAGCGGAGGGCTCTACTACGAGCAGTACTTC,-,-,TRBV19,TRBJ2-7
CASSPLVRGYGYTF,TGTGCCAGCAGCCCCTTGGTCAGGGGCTATGGCTACACCTTC,-,-,TRBV28,TRBJ1-2
CASSGTPSNQPQHF,TGTGCCAGCAGTGGGACACCAAGCAATCAGCCCCAGCATTTT,-,-,TRBV2,TRBJ1-5
CASSPGQGAVEKLFF,TGTGCCAGCAGCCCGGGACAGGGGGCAGTTGAAAAACTGTTTTTT,TRBD1,-,TRBV7-2,TRBJ1-4
CASSPAGRTYEQYF,TGTGCCAGCAGTCCAGCGGGGCGAACCTACGAGCAGTACTTC,TRBD2,once,TRBV27,TRBJ2-7
CASSLLTGTLYGYTF,TGTGCCAGCAGCTTACTAACCGGGACTCTCTATGGCTACACCTTC,-,-,TRBV5-6,TRBJ1-2
CASSLGPGGRRGETQYF,TGTGCCAGCAGCTTGGGGCCTGGCGGGAGGCGTGGGGAGACCCAGTACTTC,TRBD2,-,TRBV5-6,TRBJ2-5
CASSLDRGQSGNTIYF,TGTGCCAGCTCGCTTGACAGGGGCCAGTCGGGAAACACCATATATTTT,TRBD1,-,TRBV18,TRBJ1-3
CASSLPQGAGYEKLFF,TGTGCCAGCAGTTTACCTCAGGGGGCTGGGTATGAAAAACTGTTTTTT,TRBD1,-,TRBV28,TRBJ1-4
CSVEVETGMVYEQYF,TGCAGCGTTGAAGTGGAGACAGGGATGGTCTACGAGCAGTACTTC,TRBD1,-,TRBV29-1,TRBJ2-7
CASSLVGQINEKLFF,TGTGCCAGCAGCTTGGTTGGGCAGATTAATGAAAAACTGTTTTTT,-,-,TRBV5-6,TRBJ1-4
CASSLGVRDTQYF,TGTGCCAGCAGCTTAGGCGTTCGGGATACGCAGTATTTT,-,-,TRBV11-2,TRBJ2-3
CATSSTGGGDYGYTF,TGTGCCACCAGCAGCACGGGAGGGGGGGACTATGGCTACACCTTC,-,-,TRBV15,TRBJ1-2
CASSGQGDEQFF,TGCGCCAGCAGTGGACAGGGCGATGAGCAGTTCTTC,TRBD1,-,TRBV10-1,TRBJ2-1
CAISRQGSEGHDNYGYTF,TGTGCCATCAGTCGACAGGGGTCGGAGGGGCATGATAACTATGGCTACACCTTC,TRBD1,-,TRBV10-3,TRBJ1-2
CASSFYTEAFF,TGTGCCAGCAGCTTCTACACTGAAGCTTTCTTT,-,-,TRBV11-2,TRBJ1-1
CASLNRGTNEKLFF,TGTGCCAGTCTTAACAGGGGCACCAATGAAAAACTGTTTTTT,TRBD1,-,TRBV19,TRBJ1-4
CASAGGAGKSHEQYF,TGTGCCAGCGCAGGTGGGGCAGGGAAATCCCACGAGCAGTACTTC,-,few,TRBV7-6,TRBJ2-7
CASSLGGTGGNSPLHF,TGTGCCAGCAGCTTAGGAGGGACAGGGGGTAATTCACCCCTCCACTTT,TRBD1,-,TRBV11-2,TRBJ1-6
CASSPRINEQFF,TGTGCCAGCAGCCCGCGGATCAATGAGCAGTTCTTC,-,-,TRBV7-9,TRBJ2-1
CASTLRWGGPTDTQYF,TGCGCCAGCACCCTCCGTTGGGGGGGGCCGACAGATACGCAGTATTTT,-,-,TRBV4-3,TRBJ2-3
CASRRLSQGTEQYF,TGTGCCAGCAGAAGGCTGAGCCAGGGGACCGAGCAGTACTTC,-,-,TRBV2,TRBJ2-7